The 11 T cell receptor beta chains below all came from one sample that was sequenced in a study of T cell repertoires in cytomegalovirus infection (dated by TCRdb to about 2019). The sample's treatment or condition, from its label and the paper: in vitro stimulation with specific CMV peptide epitopes to enrich CMV-specific T cells. Their target antigens are unknown. The sequencer was an Illumina HiSeq 1500. The public reads were quality trimmed at Q25 with fastp and then assembled into clones with MiXCR by TCRdb, keeping productive beta chains. Each CDR3 protein appears once, grouped with its most common genes and DNA. Recorded for this sample are 700,000 to 900,000 distinct CDR3 sequences; just under 30% of them occurred a single time. Less than 15% of the sample is taken by the ten largest. The source material was cultured CD8+ T cells from PBMCs, sampled from culture after CMV antigen stimulation. These receptors were collected from a human donor in good health (CMV status not recorded). Some clones in this sample may be carry-over from other donors' samples.

The chain carries TRBV5-4 and TRBJ1-6; D not resolved. V gave up 1 base and J gave up 6 bases, with 11 bases separating them. The CDR3 runs to 15 residues. Germline V lookup: CDR1 SGHNT, CDR2 YYREEE (reference sequence). The CDR3 region is CASSLFLGPNSPLHF. The CDR3 region has the DNA TGTGCCAGCAGCTTGTTTCTAGGTCCTAATTCACCCCTCCACTTT.

The V and J genes are TRBV12-3 or TRBV12-4 and TRBJ2-1, with 10 nucleotides matching TRBD2. The junction had 4 bases not matched to a gene; V was cut back by 7 bases and J by 7 bases. This CDR3 is built from 13 residues. The CDR3 spells CASTPAGGNEQFF. DNA of the CDR3: TGTGCCAGCACCCCAGCGGGGGGGAATGAGCAGTTCTTC.

This sequence joins TRBV5-1 and TRBJ1-1, with 7 positions matching TRBD1. Germline CDR1 and CDR2: SGHRS and YFSETQ. The CDR3 length is 14 residues. J lost 8 bases, V lost 1 base, and 8 bases had no gene match. The DNA for the CDR3 is TGCGCCAGCAGCTTGACAGGGGTGGATTCGGAAGCTTTCTTT. It encodes CASSLTGVDSEAFF. The full variable domain, its missing parts supplied by reference TRBV5-1 and TRBJ1-1, is KAGVTQTPRYLIKTRGQQVTLSCSPISGHRSVSWYQQTPGQGLQFLFEYFSETQRNKGNFPGRFSGRQFSNSRSEMNVSTLELGDSALYLCASSLTGVDSEAFFGQGTRLTVV.

The chain combines TRBV19 with TRBJ1-2; 10 nucleotides match TRBD1. J lost 6 bases, V lost 9 bases, and 13 bases had no gene match. The CDR3 length is 15 residues. The germline gives CDR1 LNHDA, CDR2 SQIVND (reference sequence). The CDR3 reads CASKLLDRGTNGYTF. Here the CDR3 DNA reads TGTGCCAGCAAATTGCTGGACAGGGGGACGAATGGCTACACCTTC.

As regards this clonotype: The junction departs from the called germline gene at one end, perhaps through a read error. The chain links TRBV28 to TRBJ1-6; TRBD1 agrees at 7 bases. Per the germline V gene, CDR1 is MDHEN and CDR2 is SYDVKM. CDR3 length equals 16 residues. The CDR3 DNA reads as TGTGCCAGCAGACTGCTCGCCGGGACAGACAATTTACCCCTCCACTTT. The encoded protein is CASRLLAGTDNLPLHF.

V usage is TRBV6-6 and J usage is TRBJ2-1; 8 nucleotides line up with TRBD1. The CDR3 extends over 15 amino acids. Germline-derived CDR1 and CDR2 are MNHNY and SVGAGI (reference sequence). Germline trimming cut 2 bases from V and 5 bases from J; bases unmatched to any gene: 5. For the CDR3, the DNA is TGTGCCAGCAGTTACGCTCCGACAGGGGACAATGAGCAGTTCTTC. Translating it yields CASSYAPTGDNEQFF.

This clonotype appeared a few times. The V gene is TRBV6-2 or TRBV6-3, the J gene TRBJ2-4, with 8 nucleotides matching TRBD1. CDR1 is MNHEY and CDR2 is SVGEGT in the germline V gene. J gave up 6 bases and V 9 bases, and 13 bases lay outside the gene matches. This CDR3 is 15 amino acids long. CDR3 residues: CARINLPGQANIQYF. For the CDR3, the DNA is TGTGCCAGAATTAACCTACCGGGACAGGCAAACATTCAGTACTTC.

This clonotype was counted only a few times. J is TRBJ2-3 and V is TRBV19; D unclear. CDR3 length equals 13 residues. The germline V and J ends were trimmed by 1 base and 8 bases, with 10 bases remaining between them. Germline loops: CDR1 LNHDA, CDR2 SQIVND (reference sequence). The CDR3 loop reads CASSIGPSATQYF. For the CDR3, the DNA is TGTGCCAGTAGTATAGGCCCCTCCGCTACGCAGTATTTT.

V is TRBV6-1 and J is TRBJ2-7; D is perhaps TRBD1 (6 bases). CDR1 is MNHNS, CDR2 SASEGT, per germline. This CDR3 contains 12 residues. V dropped 7 bases and J dropped 6 bases, with 13 bases sitting between them. CDR3 in amino acids: CASIGQGGEQYF. CDR3 nucleotide sequence: TGTGCCAGCATTGGTCAAGGGGGCGAGCAGTACTTC.

J is TRBJ2-3 and V is TRBV2; D gene unclear. V shed 6 bases and J shed 2 bases, with 9 bases lying between them. CDR1 and CDR2 (germline): SNHLY, FYNNEI. The CDR3 is made up of 13 amino acids. CDR3 sequence reads: CASRLDVTDTQYF. As DNA, the CDR3 is TGTGCCAGCAGGTTGGACGTCACAGATACGCAGTATTTT.

The chain joins TRBV7-9 to TRBJ1-2; D not resolved. The germline gives CDR1 SEHNR, CDR2 FQNEAQ (reference sequence). The CDR3 spans 13 residues. V lost 1 base, J lost 6 bases, and 9 bases lay in between. The CDR3 DNA is TGTGCCAGCAGCTTAGGAGGGAAGGATGGCTACACCTTC. Translated, it gives CASSLGGKDGYTF.